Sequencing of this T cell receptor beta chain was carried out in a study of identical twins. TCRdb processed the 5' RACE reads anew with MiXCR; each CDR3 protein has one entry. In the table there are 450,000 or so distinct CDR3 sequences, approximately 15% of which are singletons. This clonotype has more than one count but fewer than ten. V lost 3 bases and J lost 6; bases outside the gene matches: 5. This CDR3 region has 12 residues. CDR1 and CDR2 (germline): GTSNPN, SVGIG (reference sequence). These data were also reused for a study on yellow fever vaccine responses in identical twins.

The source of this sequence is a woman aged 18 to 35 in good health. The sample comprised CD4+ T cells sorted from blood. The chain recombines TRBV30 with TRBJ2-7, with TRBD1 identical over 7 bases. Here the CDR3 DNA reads TGTGCCTGGAGGGATACAGGGGTCGAGCAGTACTTC. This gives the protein CAWRDTGVEQYF. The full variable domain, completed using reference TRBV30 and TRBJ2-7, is SQTIHQWPATLVQPVGSPLSLECTVEGTSNPNLYWYRQAAGRGLQLLFYSVGIGQISSEVPQNLSASRPQDRQFILSSKKLLLSDSGFYLCAWRDTGVEQYFGPGTRLTVT.